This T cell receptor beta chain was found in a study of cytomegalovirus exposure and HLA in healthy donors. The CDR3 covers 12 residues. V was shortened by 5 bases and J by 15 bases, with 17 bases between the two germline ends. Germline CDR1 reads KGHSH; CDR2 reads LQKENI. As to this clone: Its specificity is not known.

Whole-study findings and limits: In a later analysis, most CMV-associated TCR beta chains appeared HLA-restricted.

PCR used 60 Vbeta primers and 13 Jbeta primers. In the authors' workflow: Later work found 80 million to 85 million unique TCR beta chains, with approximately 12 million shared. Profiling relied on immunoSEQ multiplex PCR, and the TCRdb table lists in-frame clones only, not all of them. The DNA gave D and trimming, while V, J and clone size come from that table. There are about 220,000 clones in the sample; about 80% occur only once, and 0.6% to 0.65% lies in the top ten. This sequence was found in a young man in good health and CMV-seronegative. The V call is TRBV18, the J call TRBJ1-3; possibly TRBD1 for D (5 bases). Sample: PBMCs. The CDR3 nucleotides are TGTGCCAGCTCATTCGGGGACGGGGGATCATATTTT. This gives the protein CASSFGDGGSYF.